This TCR beta chain was found in a study of cytomegalovirus exposure and HLA in healthy donors. General observations from the study: Some public TCRs appeared in many individuals, while most sequences were rare. That first-cohort TCR clusters tended to co-occur in the 95 to 150 validation repertoires was found in a later analysis.

This clone was counted once. The antigen is unknown. The method was immunoSEQ multiplex PCR; TCRdb's version includes in-frame clones alone and lacks a portion of them. The table lists over 120,000 clones, just under 90% of them singletons. V was clipped by 2 bases and J by 0 bases; unmatched bases: 4. The V gene's germline CDR1 is MNHNY and CDR2 SVGAGI (reference sequence). The CDR3 sequence is 15 residues long. V and J are TRBV6-6 and TRBJ2-7; 7 bases are a match to TRBD2. The sequenced material came from PBMCs. The sequence was collected from a woman in her 30s in good health and CMV-seropositive. DNA for the CDR3: TGTGCCAGCAGTTACACCCGGGACTACTCCTACGAGCAGTACTTC. Encoded protein: CASSYTRDYSYEQYF.